This T cell receptor beta chain is from a study of regulatory T cells in long-lasting Graves disease. At the level of the study: Persistence in Graves' disease required over 5 years of antithyroid drugs plus positive TSH receptor antibodies.

Germline V gene sequence: CDR1 SGHRS, CDR2 YFSETQ. V lost 7 bases to trimming and J lost 1 base; unmatched junction nucleotides: 10. This CDR3 region has 16 residues. Time point indicated: persistent/refractory GD, antithyroid drugs over 5 years with positive TRAb. TCR sequences were obtained from RNA taken from PBMCs. CDR3-region Arm-PCR and iRepertoire HTBI primers produced the TCR beta libraries. TCRdb ran MiXCR on the multiplex PCR reads and lists one entry per CDR3 protein. The sample contains 400,000 to 600,000 distinct CDR3 sequences, roughly 21% of which appear only once. The chain employs TRBV5-1 and TRBJ1-2; 10 bases line up with TRBD1. The source material was peripheral blood mononuclear cells (PBMCs), sampled when the disease was refractory, from a patient treated with antithyroid drugs. This TCR was sampled from a female donor with Graves disease. CDR3 in DNA: TGCGCCAGCCACCATCCGGGACAGGGGAATAACTATGGCTACACCTTC. It yields the protein CASHHPGQGNNYGYTF.